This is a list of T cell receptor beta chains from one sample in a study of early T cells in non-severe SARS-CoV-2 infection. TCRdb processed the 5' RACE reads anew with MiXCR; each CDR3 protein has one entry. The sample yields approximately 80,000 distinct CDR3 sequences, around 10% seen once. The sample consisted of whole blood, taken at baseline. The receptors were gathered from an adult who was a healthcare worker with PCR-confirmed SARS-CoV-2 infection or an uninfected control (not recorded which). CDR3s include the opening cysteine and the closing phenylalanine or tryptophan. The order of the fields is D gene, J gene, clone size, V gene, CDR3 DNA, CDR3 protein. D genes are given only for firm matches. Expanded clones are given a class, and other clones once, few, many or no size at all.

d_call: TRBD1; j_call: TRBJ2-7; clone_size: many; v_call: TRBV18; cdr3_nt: TGTGCCAGCTCACCTCTCGACAGGGTGATAAACGAGCAGTACTTC; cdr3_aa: CASSPLDRVINEQYF
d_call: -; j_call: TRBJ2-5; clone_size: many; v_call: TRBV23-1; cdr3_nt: TGCGCCAGCACCCGTAAACAAGAGACCCAGTACTTC; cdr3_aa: CASTRKQETQYF
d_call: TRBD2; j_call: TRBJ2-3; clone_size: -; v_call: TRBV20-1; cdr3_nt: TGCAGTGCTCAGACTAGCAGTGATACGCAGTATTTT; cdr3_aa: CSAQTSSDTQYF
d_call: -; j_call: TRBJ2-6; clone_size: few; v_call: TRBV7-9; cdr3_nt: TGTGCCAGCACCCGGGCCGCGGGCTCTGGGGCCAACGTCCTGACTTTC; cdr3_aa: CASTRAAGSGANVLTF
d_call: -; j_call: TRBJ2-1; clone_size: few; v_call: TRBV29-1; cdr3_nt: TGCAGCGTTAGGTCTACCCTGTCGGCAAGGCAGTTCTTC; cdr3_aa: CSVRSTLSARQFF
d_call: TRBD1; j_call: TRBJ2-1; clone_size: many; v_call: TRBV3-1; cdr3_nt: TGTGCCAGCAGCCCGACAGGGGTCTCCTACAATGAGCAGTTCTTC; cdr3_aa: CASSPTGVSYNEQFF
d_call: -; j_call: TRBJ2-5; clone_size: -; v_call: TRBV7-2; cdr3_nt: TGTGCCAGCAGCCGAATAGCCGGGGCCACGGAGACCCAGTACTTC; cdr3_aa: CASSRIAGATETQYF
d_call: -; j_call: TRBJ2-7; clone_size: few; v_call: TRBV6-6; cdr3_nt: TGTGCCAGCATCTCGAAACTTTCCTACGAGCAGTACTTC; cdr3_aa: CASISKLSYEQYF
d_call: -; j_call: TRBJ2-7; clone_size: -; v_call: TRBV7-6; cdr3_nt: TGTGCCAGCAGCCCTGTCCAGGGTAACTCCTACGAGCAGTACTTC; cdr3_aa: CASSPVQGNSYEQYF
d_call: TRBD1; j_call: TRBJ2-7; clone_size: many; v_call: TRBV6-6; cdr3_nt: TGTGCCAGCAGTTACCCCGGACAGGGCGTCAACGAGCAGTACTTC; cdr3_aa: CASSYPGQGVNEQYF
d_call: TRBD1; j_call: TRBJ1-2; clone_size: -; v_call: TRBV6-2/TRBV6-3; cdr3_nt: TGTGCCAGCAGAAGGGACAGCAATGGCTACACCTTC; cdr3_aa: CASRRDSNGYTF
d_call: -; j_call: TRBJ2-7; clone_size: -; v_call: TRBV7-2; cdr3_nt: TGTGCCAGCAGCTTGGCAGCTCTGAGCTCCTACGAGCAGTACTTC; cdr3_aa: CASSLAALSSYEQYF
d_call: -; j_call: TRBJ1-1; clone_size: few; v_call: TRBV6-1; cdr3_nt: TGTGCCAGCAGTGATTGGGGGCTGGAGACTGAAGCTTTCTTT; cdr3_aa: CASSDWGLETEAFF
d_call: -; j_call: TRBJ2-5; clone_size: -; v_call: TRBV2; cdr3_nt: TGTGCCGGAGGGGGGGATCAAGAGACCCAGTACTTC; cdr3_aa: CAGGGDQETQYF
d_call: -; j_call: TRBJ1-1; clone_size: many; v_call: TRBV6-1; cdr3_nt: TGTGCCAGCACCCTAAAACCAGGACTCTCCTACACTGAAGCTTTCTTT; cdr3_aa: CASTLKPGLSYTEAFF
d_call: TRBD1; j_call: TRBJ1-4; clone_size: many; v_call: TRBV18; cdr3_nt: TGTGCCAGCTCTCCAAGACAGGGGAATAATGAAAAACTGTTTTTT; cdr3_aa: CASSPRQGNNEKLFF
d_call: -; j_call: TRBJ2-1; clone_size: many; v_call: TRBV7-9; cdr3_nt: TGTGCCAGCAGCTTTAAGGGGCAGAGGTACAATGAGCAGTTCTTC; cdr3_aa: CASSFKGQRYNEQFF
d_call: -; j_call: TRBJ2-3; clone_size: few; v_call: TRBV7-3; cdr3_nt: TGTGCCAGCAGCTTATCACCCGGCACAGATACGCAGTATTTT; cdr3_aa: CASSLSPGTDTQYF
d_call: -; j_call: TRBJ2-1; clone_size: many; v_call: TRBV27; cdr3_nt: TGTGCCAGCAGTCCGCCCTCGGACACCGACTCCTACAATGAGCAGTTCTTC; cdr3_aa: CASSPPSDTDSYNEQFF
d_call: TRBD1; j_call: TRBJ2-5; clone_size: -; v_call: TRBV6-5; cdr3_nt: TGTGCCAGCAGTAACACAGGGGGCGGCGGGACCCAGTACTTC; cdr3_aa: CASSNTGGGGTQYF
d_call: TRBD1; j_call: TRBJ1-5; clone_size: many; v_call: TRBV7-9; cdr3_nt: TGTGCCAGCAGCCGGGACAGACTTAGCAATCAGCCCCAGCATTTT; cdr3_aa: CASSRDRLSNQPQHF
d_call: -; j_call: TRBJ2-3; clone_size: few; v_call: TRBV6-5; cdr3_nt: TGTGCCAGCAAACCCCACAGCGGGACAGATACGCAGTATTTT; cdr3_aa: CASKPHSGTDTQYF